This TCR beta chain was recovered during a study of blood T cell repertoires in COVID-19. As for the study in general: Acute and convalescent COVID-19 specimens originated in the United States, Italy and Spain. The cDNA or gDNA used as material had been derived from T cells, B-cell-depleted T cells, or PBMCs.

The CDR3 is 15 amino acids. CDR1 and CDR2 from the germline V gene are SGHTA and FQGTGA. V gave up 5 bases and J gave up 6 bases, with 16 bases separating them. How the authors handled the data: Estimates of nucleated cell counts were drawn from the amplification of reference gene primers. The data were produced by immunoSEQ multiplex PCR, yet TCRdb's version contains in-frame clones alone and is incomplete. D and trimming come from the DNA, and the V and J calls and clone size come from that table. This repertoire shows roughly 280,000 clones, roughly 80% found once; its top ten account for roughly 4%.

The sequenced sample consisted of peripheral blood. This clonotype was obtained from a man in his sixties with acute or convalescent COVID-19. The chain couples TRBV7-3 to TRBJ2-2, with D possibly being TRBD1 (6 bases). CDR3 region: CASSPSRGGSGELFF. In DNA form, the CDR3 reads TGTGCCAGCAGCCCTTCCCGAGGGGGTTCCGGGGAGCTGTTTTTT.